This T cell receptor beta chain was recovered during a study of T cell responses to AZD1222 COVID-19 vaccine. Study as a whole: Both about-4-week and about-12-week second-dose recipients were combined. Regarding the study as a whole: Unmutated regions of variants are reportedly targeted by nearly half of spike-specific TCRs. White British ancestry dominated among donors, who included more females, and clonal diversity was possibly underestimated. No repertoire was sampled before or during the peak T cell response, only after it.

Profiling relied on immunoSEQ multiplex PCR, and the TCRdb table lists in-frame clones only, not all of them. The sample records approximately 160,000 clones, 90% being singletons. This clone appeared once. The antigen remains undetermined. With V trimmed by 7 bases and J by 7 bases, 4 bases remained unmatched. The CDR3 extends over 13 amino acids. This TCR was sampled from an adult in good health. V gene TRBV12-3 or TRBV12-4 combines with J gene TRBJ1-6, with 7 bases identical to TRBD1. Sequenced material: peripheral blood, taken on day 0 of AZD1222 vaccination. The CDR3 loop reads CASKTGTNSPLHF. In DNA form, the CDR3 reads TGTGCCAGCAAGACAGGGACCAATTCACCCCTCCACTTT.